This record covers a single T cell receptor beta chain. Its target is unknown. Assay: immunoSEQ multiplex PCR; the TCRdb copy retains only in-frame clones and omits some. The sample lists about 110,000 clones; roughly 89% were seen once. This entry comes from a study of T cell responses to AZD1222 COVID-19 vaccine. Overall study results and limits: Among vaccine-associated CD4 TCRs, coverage spanned spike, with dominance at 160-218 and 743-854. Of the AZD1222 recipients, only 5 or 6 were seropositive at baseline.

Germline lookup yields CDR1 ENHRY and CDR2 SYGVKD. With V trimmed by 7 bases and J by 2 bases, 9 bases remained unmatched. The CDR3 runs 15 residues. The source material was peripheral blood, sampled 28 days after the second AZD1222 dose. The V gene is TRBV10-3, the J gene TRBJ2-3; 7 bases fit TRBD2. The TCR originated in an adult who received the AZD1222 COVID-19 vaccine. The CDR3 nucleotides read TGTGCCATCAAGGTATCGAGCGGGGACACAGATACGCAGTATTTT. It yields the protein CAIKVSSGDTDTQYF.